The next 5 T cell receptor beta chains were all read from a single sample in a study of T cell repertoires in cytomegalovirus infection. One entry per CDR3 protein results from TCRdb running MiXCR on the reads. The sample gives approximately 500,000 distinct CDR3 sequences, 16% of which show up once; more than 20% is in the top ten. Source material: CD8+ T cells from PBMCs. Receptors were obtained from a human donor in good health (CMV status not recorded). Some clones in this sample may be carry-over from other donors' samples.

This clonotype was recorded many times. The genes are TRBV27 and TRBJ1-1; D ambiguous. CDR3 length equals 15 residues. CDR1 MNHEY and CDR2 SMNVEV come from the germline V gene (reference sequence). The V gene lost 1 base and the J gene lost 0 bases, with 9 bases spanning the gap. The CDR3 protein is CASSLYPQMNTEAFF. CDR3 nucleotides: TGTGCCAGCAGTTTATACCCGCAGATGAACACTGAAGCTTTCTTT.

This clonotype was seen repeatedly, ten times or more. The J gene is TRBJ2-1, the V gene TRBV7-9, with D unresolved. CDR3 size: 13 residues. The germline V gene encodes CDR1 SEHNR and CDR2 FQNEAQ (reference sequence). V dropped 2 bases and J dropped 8 bases, with 10 bases sitting between them. CDR3 residues: CASSLFAVHEQFF. The DNA for the CDR3 is TGTGCCAGCAGCTTATTTGCCGTCCATGAGCAGTTCTTC.

There are a few counts of this clonotype. The chain carries TRBV9 and TRBJ2-3, with D uncertain. Germline V lookup: CDR1 SGDLS, CDR2 YYNGEE. The ends were cut back, 3 bases at V and 2 bases at J, with 13 bases in the middle. CDR3 length: 15 residues. As DNA, the CDR3 is TGTGCCAGCAGCGCACAGAGTTCCGCCACAGATACGCAGTATTTT. Encoded protein: CASSAQSSATDTQYF.

This clonotype was detected a few times. The V gene is TRBV27, the J gene TRBJ1-4; TRBD1 is a possible D gene (6 bases). Germline values: CDR1 MNHEY, CDR2 SMNVEV (reference sequence). The V end lost 2 bases, the J end lost 5 bases, and 12 bases lay between the germline ends. This CDR3 has 15 residues. The CDR3 is CASSLQSGANEKLFF. The CDR3 region has the DNA TGTGCCAGCAGTTTACAGTCAGGGGCGAATGAAAAACTGTTTTTT.

In this sample, this clonotype turned up once. Since a much larger clone is just one base distant, this may be a read error. The chain joins TRBV29-1 to TRBJ1-2, with D perhaps matching TRBD1 (6 bases). This CDR3 region has 11 residues. In germline, CDR1 is SQVTM, CDR2 ANQGSEA. The CDR3 DNA sequence: TGCAGCGTTGTGACAGGTTGGGGCTACTCCTTC. Its protein is CSVVTGWGYSF.